This is a list of T cell receptor beta chains from one sample in a study of response to subunit inactivated influenza vaccine. Using its own MiXCR run on the RT-PCR reads, TCRdb lists one record per CDR3 protein. The table lists more than 700,000 distinct CDR3 sequences, roughly 20% of them singletons. Sequencing was performed on PBMCs from blood, taken about 5 days after vaccination. The origin of the receptors is a man in his fifties or sixties who received an inactivated influenza vaccine. Both conserved end residues are part of each CDR3. The D gene is left open where the match is weak. Expanded clones get a size class; other rows say once, few or many, or leave the size out.

.	TRBV29-1	.	TRBJ1-2	TGCAGCGCGTTGTTCCTCAGGGGTCGAACCTTC	CSALFLRGRTF
few	TRBV6-2/TRBV6-3	.	TRBJ2-7	TGTGCCAGTGTCAAACTCGGACAGTCCTACGAGCAGTACTTC	CASVKLGQSYEQYF
many	TRBV7-9	.	TRBJ2-7	TGTGCCAGCAGCTTAGGTGGGACCGAGCAGTACTTC	CASSLGGTEQYF
few	TRBV3-1	.	TRBJ1-1	TGTGCCAGCAGCCAGCGGCAGGCAAACACTGAAGCTTTCTTT	CASSQRQANTEAFF
few	TRBV6-2/TRBV6-3	TRBD1	TRBJ2-3	TGTGCCAGCAGCTCCCGGCGAGGGGGCGGTGGGTATTTT	CASSSRRGGGGYF
.	TRBV20-1	.	TRBJ2-3	TGCAGTGCTAACCAGCCAACAGATACGCAGTATTTT	CSANQPTDTQYF
many	TRBV12-3/TRBV12-4	.	TRBJ1-6	TGTGCCAGCCCAATCCGGATCCCACCCCTCCACTTT	CASPIRIPPLHF
.	TRBV5-1	TRBD1	TRBJ2-7	TGCGCCAGCAGCTTGGTCCCCCGGGACAGCTTCTACGAGCAGTACTTC	CASSLVPRDSFYEQYF
few	TRBV4-2	.	TRBJ1-5	TGTGCCAGCAGCCAGCTGGAGGGTCCCCAGCATTTT	CASSQLEGPQHF
.	TRBV6-6	TRBD1	TRBJ2-1	TGTGCCAGCAGTCCCGGGACAGTTGAGCAGTTCTTC	CASSPGTVEQFF
.	TRBV29-1	.	TRBJ2-7	TGCAGCGTTGAAGATGGGCAGTCGAGCTCCTACGAGCAGTACTTC	CSVEDGQSSSYEQYF
.	TRBV7-9	TRBD2	TRBJ2-7	TGTGCCAGCAGCCGACGAGGGGAGGGCGAGCAGTACTTC	CASSRRGEGEQYF
.	TRBV6-2/TRBV6-3	TRBD1	TRBJ2-7	TGTGCCAGCAGTTACTCGACCGGACAGGGGGCGATCGGGCAGTACTTC	CASSYSTGQGAIGQYF
many	TRBV25-1	.	TRBJ2-1	TGTGCCAGCAGTGTTGGGATGATTGAGCAGTTCTTC	CASSVGMIEQFF
.	TRBV20-1	.	TRBJ1-5	TGCAGTGCGAGACCCGGCCATCAGCCCCAGCATTTT	CSARPGHQPQHF
.	TRBV29-1	.	TRBJ1-1	TGCAGCGTTTTTGGGGGCACTGAAGCTTTCTTT	CSVFGGTEAFF
.	TRBV2	.	TRBJ2-7	TGTGCCAGCAGTCCCGGGACACTATACTCCTACGAGCAGTACTTC	CASSPGTLYSYEQYF
.	TRBV20-1	.	TRBJ1-1	TGCAGTGCTAGGGATCGAACCAGGTTGAACACTGAAGCTTTCTTT	CSARDRTRLNTEAFF
.	TRBV20-1	TRBD2	TRBJ2-7	TGCAGTGCTAGAGATTTTAGCGGGAGCCCGTACGAGCAGTACTTC	CSARDFSGSPYEQYF
many	TRBV4-3	.	TRBJ1-5	TGCGCCAGCAGCCCATGGTTCGATTCGGGTCAGCCCCAGCATTTT	CASSPWFDSGQPQHF
.	TRBV4-2	.	TRBJ2-7	TGTGCCAGCAGCCAAGTACTCCACCACGAGCAGTACTTC	CASSQVLHHEQYF
few	TRBV5-1	TRBD2	TRBJ2-3	TGCGCCAGCAGCTTCGGACTAGCGGGGGGGACGACTAGCACAGATACGCAGTATTTT	CASSFGLAGGTTSTDTQYF
.	TRBV15	.	TRBJ2-1	TGTGCCGCTGGTGGGGGACACACCATATACAATGAGCAGTTCTTC	CAAGGGHTIYNEQFF
.	TRBV11-2	TRBD1	TRBJ2-7	TGTGCCAGCAGCTTAGACCGGGACAGGGCCCACGAGCAGTACTTC	CASSLDRDRAHEQYF
few	TRBV6-5	.	TRBJ2-5	TGTGCCAGCAGTTCCGATCCGAGGCCAGGGAGTTTAACCCAGTACTTC	CASSSDPRPGSLTQYF
few	TRBV7-8	.	TRBJ1-5	TGTGCCAGCAGCGGTGGGCCAAATCAGCCCCAGCATTTT	CASSGGPNQPQHF
.	TRBV12-3/TRBV12-4	.	TRBJ2-7	TGTGCCAGCAGTCGATTGGACCGCTCCTACGAGCAGTACTTC	CASSRLDRSYEQYF
few	TRBV5-1	TRBD1	TRBJ1-6	TGCGCCAGCAGCTCCCGACAGGGTAATTCACCCCTCCACTTT	CASSSRQGNSPLHF
.	TRBV12-3/TRBV12-4	TRBD1	TRBJ2-1	TGTGCCAGCGTATTGACAGGGGGCTCGGACAATGAGCAGTTCTTC	CASVLTGGSDNEQFF
few	TRBV20-1	.	TRBJ2-3	TGCAGTGCTAGACAGCCGACAGATACGCAGTATTTT	CSARQPTDTQYF
few	TRBV28	TRBD2	TRBJ2-2	TGTGCCACGTGGCCAGGAGGGAGGGACACCGGGGAGCTGTTTTTT	CATWPGGRDTGELFF
.	TRBV6-1	.	TRBJ1-1	TGTGCCAGCAGCCCGGGGGGTACCACTGAAGCTTTCTTT	CASSPGGTTEAFF
few	TRBV27	.	TRBJ2-7	TGTGCCAGCAGTATGGGCCTAGTAGGCTCCGAGCAGTACTTC	CASSMGLVGSEQYF
.	TRBV10-3	.	TRBJ1-3	TGTGCCATCAGTGAGGTCGGGCAGGCAGGAAACACCATATATTTT	CAISEVGQAGNTIYF
few	TRBV10-3	TRBD2	TRBJ2-7	TGTGCCATCAGTGTTGGGGGGGACGAGCAGTACTTC	CAISVGGDEQYF